Listed below are T cell receptor beta chains from one sample, sequenced in a study of shared clonotypes between healthy human individuals. Assay: immunoSEQ multiplex PCR; the TCRdb copy retains only in-frame clones and omits some. The repertoire holds about 590,000 clones, about 95% seen once, with 0.1% to 0.11% in the top ten. The specimen sequenced was naive CD8+ T cells sorted from blood. Source of these receptors: a woman aged 25-40 years in good health. Each CDR3 is given with its conserved first and last residue. D genes are given only for firm matches. Only part of the rows carry a size: once, few, many, or a class if the clone is expanded.

>TRBV7-6|-|TRBD1|TRBJ2-2
CASSLLWTGGANTGELFF
TGTGCCAGCAGCTTATTGTGGACAGGGGGCGCGAACACCGGGGAGCTGTTTTTT
>TRBV14|-|-|TRBJ2-3
CASSQVAALQPHTDTQYF
TGTGCCAGCAGCCAAGTGGCAGCCTTACAACCGCACACAGATACGCAGTATTTT
>TRBV28|-|TRBD2|TRBJ2-2
CASSLVLAGERSFTGELFF
TGTGCCAGCAGTTTAGTGCTAGCGGGAGAACGGTCGTTCACCGGGGAGCTGTTTTTT
>TRBV11-2|-|TRBD2|TRBJ2-1
CASDTPGSGAGGRSSEQFF
TGTGCCAGCGACACCCCGGGGTCGGGAGCGGGAGGGAGGTCTAGTGAGCAGTTCTTC
>TRBV2|-|-|TRBJ1-6
CASSESQAHSPLHF
TGTGCCAGCAGTGAATCTCAGGCCCATTCACCCCTCCACTTT
>TRBV5-6|-|TRBD2|TRBJ2-7
CASSPFGAGPSYEQYF
TGTGCCAGCAGCCCTTTTGGAGCGGGACCCTCCTACGAGCAGTACTTC
>TRBV4-1|once|-|TRBJ1-1
CASSQDQGLNTEAFF
TGCGCCAGCAGCCAAGATCAGGGGTTGAACACTGAAGCTTTCTTT
>TRBV9|-|-|TRBJ2-3
CASSPSGLPGDTQYF
TGTGCCAGCAGCCCCTCGGGACTGCCCGGAGATACGCAGTATTTT
>TRBV27|-|TRBD2|TRBJ2-5
CASSLYPSGAPPQYF
TGTGCCAGCAGTTTGTATCCTAGCGGGGCGCCCCCCCAGTACTTC
>TRBV11-1|-|TRBD2|TRBJ2-5
CASSLLREVGETQYF
TGTGCCAGCAGCTTATTGCGGGAGGTTGGGGAGACCCAGTACTTC
>TRBV7-9|-|-|TRBJ2-1
CASSLVSVSRSYNEQFF
TGTGCCAGCAGCTTAGTTTCCGTCTCCCGCTCCTACAATGAGCAGTTCTTC
>TRBV4-1|once|-|TRBJ2-1
CASSQDLGGVVSFF
TGCGCCAGCAGCCAAGATTTGGGGGGAGTGGTATCGTTCTTC
>TRBV5-6|-|TRBD2|TRBJ2-7
CASSAGLAGPYEQYF
TGTGCCAGCAGCGCCGGACTAGCGGGCCCCTACGAGCAGTACTTC
>TRBV10-1|-|TRBD2|TRBJ2-7
CASSESSGKAYEQYF
TGCGCCAGCAGTGAGTCAAGCGGGAAGGCATACGAGCAGTACTTC
>TRBV15|few|TRBD1|TRBJ1-5
CATTPDRGSNQPQHF
TGTGCCACCACCCCAGACAGGGGCAGCAATCAGCCCCAGCATTTT
>TRBV5-5|-|TRBD1|TRBJ2-7
CASSLAPGGPYEQYF
TGTGCCAGCAGCTTGGCCCCAGGGGGTCCCTACGAGCAGTACTTC
>TRBV27|-|-|TRBJ1-6
CASSLYFRGTPLHF
TGTGCCAGCAGTTTATACTTCAGGGGCACACCCCTCCACTTT
>TRBV29-1|-|TRBD1|TRBJ2-7
CSVITGTGTYEQYF
TGCAGCGTTATAACGGGGACAGGGACCTACGAGCAGTACTTC
>TRBV30|-|TRBD2|TRBJ2-1
CAGTSGENYNEQFF
TGTGCCGGGACTAGCGGAGAGAATTACAATGAGCAGTTCTTC
>TRBV7-9|-|-|TRBJ2-7
CASSHQGNPNYEQYF
TGTGCCAGCAGCCATCAGGGTAATCCTAACTACGAGCAGTACTTC
>TRBV7-8|-|TRBD2|TRBJ2-1
CASSQYRARESRNEQFF
TGTGCCAGCAGCCAATACCGGGCGCGGGAGAGTCGTAATGAGCAGTTCTTC
>TRBV28|-|TRBD1|TRBJ2-5
CASSSALGTEETQYF
TGTGCCAGCAGTTCGGCCCTCGGGACAGAAGAGACCCAGTACTTC
>TRBV11-2|once|-|TRBJ1-3
CASRRDAGYSLYF
TGTGCCAGCAGACGGGACGCCGGTTATAGCCTATATTTT
>TRBV19|once|TRBD1|TRBJ2-7
CASSTGQGAYEQYF
TGTGCCAGTAGTACGGGACAGGGGGCGTACGAGCAGTACTTC
>TRBV5-6|-|-|TRBJ1-1
CASSLKVREDTEAFF
TGTGCCAGCAGCTTGAAGGTCAGGGAGGACACTGAAGCTTTCTTT
>TRBV7-8|-|TRBD1|TRBJ2-1
CASSVQGNEQFF
TGTGCCAGCAGCGTACAGGGGAATGAGCAGTTCTTC
>TRBV6-1|-|TRBD1|TRBJ2-6
CATLTGGVLTF
TGTGCCACTCTGACAGGGGGCGTCCTGACTTTC
>TRBV27|-|TRBD1|TRBJ2-7
CASSTNRQGRGQYF
TGTGCCAGCAGTACTAATAGACAGGGTAGGGGGCAGTACTTC
>TRBV7-6|once|TRBD1|TRBJ2-2
CASSLGDREVFIGELFF
TGTGCCAGCAGCTTAGGGGACAGGGAAGTTTTTATCGGGGAGCTGTTTTTT
>TRBV6-6|-|-|TRBJ2-5
CASSYSGRDYQETQYF
TGTGCCAGCAGTTACAGTGGTCGGGACTACCAAGAGACCCAGTACTTC
>TRBV29-1|-|TRBD2|TRBJ2-7
CSVEGGTSGSIYEQYF
TGCAGCGTTGAAGGGGGGACTAGCGGGAGTATCTACGAGCAGTACTTC